This T cell receptor (beta chain) came from a study of T cells after somatic rescue of genetic block. Here immunoSEQ multiplex PCR was the method, and the copy in TCRdb shows in-frame clones only, minus some. The repertoire has some 90,000 clones, about nine tenths of them found once; the top ten carry 1.6%. The CDR3 is made up of 15 amino acids. V dropped 5 bases and J dropped 7; count of bases not matched to a gene: 7. CDR1 and CDR2 (germline): MNHEY, SMNVEV (reference sequence). The chain joins TRBV27 to TRBJ1-4; TRBD1 aligns across 10 bases. The sequence was collected from a woman between 18 and 29 years old. Material for sequencing was peripheral blood mononuclear cells (PBMCs). CDR3 coding DNA: TGTGCCAGCAGTAGCCCGGGACAGGGGCCTGAAAAACTGTTTTTT. Translated: CASSSPGQGPEKLFF.